The next 8 T cell receptor beta chains were all read from a single sample in a study of blood T cell repertoires in COVID-19. The method was immunoSEQ multiplex PCR; TCRdb's version includes in-frame clones alone and lacks a portion of them. The sample includes about 59,000 clones, 73% of them seen just once. Sequenced material: peripheral blood. These receptor sequences come from a woman between 65 and 79 years old with acute or convalescent COVID-19.

The chain recombines TRBV30 with TRBJ1-6; 8 bases line up with TRBD1. The germline V gene has CDR1 GTSNPN and CDR2 SVGIG (reference sequence). The CDR3 extends over 14 amino acids. Trimming took 3 bases from V and 10 from J; bases not matched to a gene: 8. Here the CDR3 reads CAWRSTGGGSPLHF. DNA of the CDR3: TGTGCCTGGAGATCAACAGGGGGGGGGTCACCCCTCCACTTT.

The CDR3 sequence is CATSDSGTGNDIQYF. CDR3 sequence (DNA): TGTGCCACCAGTGATTCCGGGACAGGGAATGACATTCAGTACTTC. The rearrangement uses TRBV24-1 and TRBJ2-4; 9 positions match TRBD1. V lost 2 bases, J lost 8 bases, and 6 bases stayed unmatched. The CDR3 is made up of 15 amino acids. The germline V gene has CDR1 KGHDR and CDR2 SFDVKD.

The V and J genes are TRBV19 and TRBJ1-2, with 9 nucleotides matching TRBD1. V dropped 5 bases and J dropped 5; count of bases not matched to a gene: 9. This CDR3 is built from 15 residues. Looked up from germline, CDR1 is LNHDA and CDR2 is SQIVND (reference sequence). In nucleotides, the CDR3 is TGTGCCAGTAGTTATTGGGACAGGGTATTATATGGCTACACCTTC. Translating it yields CASSYWDRVLYGYTF.

The DNA of the CDR3 is TGTGCCAGCAGCCAAGATAGCCATGAGCAGTTCTTC. Encoded protein: CASSQDSHEQFF. The genes are TRBV4-2 and TRBJ2-1; no clear D gene. The CDR3 spans 12 residues. CDR1 is LGHNA and CDR2 is YNFKEQ in the germline V gene. V lost 0 bases and J 8 bases, leaving 5 bases between the germline ends.

V and J are TRBV19 and TRBJ1-1; tentative D call: TRBD1 (5 bases). V lost 5 bases and J 5 bases, leaving 15 bases between the germline ends. The CDR3 spans 14 residues. Looked up from germline, CDR1 is LNHDA and CDR2 is SQIVND (reference sequence). In nucleotides, the CDR3 is TGTGCCAGTAGTTTCCCAGGGTACACGACTGAAGCTTTCTTT. It translates to CASSFPGYTTEAFF. Complete variable domain (other parts from reference TRBV19 and TRBJ1-1): DGGITQSPKYLFRKEGQNVTLSCEQNLNHDAMYWYRQDPGQGLRLIYYSQIVNDFQKGDIAEGYSVSREKKESFPLTVTSAQKNPTAFYLCASSFPGYTTEAFFGQGTRLTVV.

V gene TRBV3-1 (or the pseudogene TRBV3-2) combines with J gene TRBJ2-2; no firm D call. CDR1 is LGHDT, CDR2 YNNKEL, per germline (reference sequence). Trimming left V 7 bases short and J 7 bases short, with 13 bases between. The CDR3 contains 13 residues. CDR3 nucleotide sequence: TGTGCCAGCACCTCCGGAGCGAGCGGGGAGCTGTTTTTT. Encoded protein: CASTSGASGELFF.

The gene calls are TRBV4-2 and TRBJ1-6; D remains unclear. V gave up 4 bases and J gave up 1 base, with 11 bases separating them. Per germline, CDR1 LGHNA and CDR2 YNFKEQ. The CDR3 contains 16 residues. CDR3 nucleotides: TGTGCCAGCAGCCCGGAAGGCGGGTCCTATAATTCACCCCTCCACTTT. Translation: CASSPEGGSYNSPLHF.

The chain links TRBV7-9 to TRBJ1-1; 8 nucleotides match TRBD1. V dropped 1 base and J dropped 6; count of bases not matched to a gene: 10. Germline V gives CDR1 SEHNR, CDR2 FQNEAQ (reference sequence). The CDR3 is 16 amino acids. CDR3: CASSLGQGALFAEAFF. In DNA form, the CDR3 reads TGTGCCAGCAGCTTAGGGCAGGGGGCTCTATTTGCTGAAGCTTTCTTT.